The 26 T cell receptor beta chains reported below all come from one sample, sequenced in a study of radiotherapy plus CTLA-4 blockade in lung cancer. Libraries were prepared by immunoSEQ multiplex PCR; TCRdb keeps only in-frame clonotypes and omits some of them. This sample yields about 45,000 clones, of which 63% are seen a single time; less than 20% belongs to the top ten. This specimen consisted of peripheral blood, obtained from a patient treated with radiotherapy plus ipilimumab. These receptors all come from a human donor with non-small cell lung cancer who had a partial response to radiotherapy plus ipilimumab.

The chain uses TRBV6-5 and TRBJ1-2; 11 bases match TRBD1. Germline trimming cut 1 base from V and 8 bases from J; bases unmatched to any gene: 6. Germline loops: CDR1 MNHEY, CDR2 SVGAGI. CDR3 length: 15 residues. The CDR3 nucleotides read TGTGCCAGCAGTTACTGGGGACAGGGGGAAGAGGGCTACACCTTC. This sequence encodes CASSYWGQGEEGYTF.

This clone was observed a few times. The chain has TRBV19 and TRBJ2-7; perhaps TRBD2 as D (6 bases). CDR1 LNHDA and CDR2 SQIVND come from the germline V gene (reference sequence). The CDR3 length is 16 residues. V was shortened by 1 base and J by 3 bases, with 16 bases between the two germline ends. CDR3 protein: CASSIGGLFPYYEQYF. CDR3 nucleotides: TGTGCCAGTAGTATAGGGGGACTTTTCCCCTACTACGAGCAGTACTTC.

The gene calls are TRBV30 and TRBJ2-4; possible D gene TRBD2, 6 bases. V lost 1 base to trimming and J lost 3 bases, with 7 bases between them. CDR1 and CDR2 from the germline V gene are GTSNPN and SVGIG (reference sequence). The CDR3 runs to 13 residues. The DNA of the CDR3 is TGTGCCTGGAGTGGGGGGGACAAAAACATTCAGTACTTC. This translates into CAWSGGDKNIQYF.

This clone came up a few times. This chain uses TRBV6-4 with TRBJ2-7; 9 bases match TRBD2. The germline CDR1 and CDR2 sequences are MRHNA and SNTAGT. V shed 3 bases, J shed 1 base, and the junction held 4 bases outside the gene matches. The CDR3 is made up of 15 amino acids. The DNA for the CDR3 is TGTGCCAGCAGTGAAGTAGCGGGGGATTCCTACGAGCAGTACTTC. It specifies CASSEVAGDSYEQYF.

The chain couples TRBV30 to TRBJ1-2; perhaps TRBD1 as D (6 bases). The CDR3 covers 13 residues. CDR1 is GTSNPN and CDR2 is SVGIG in the germline V gene (reference sequence). V lost 5 bases to trimming and J lost 4 bases, with 14 bases between them. CDR3 in amino acids: CAWGGGVLYGYTF. The CDR3 DNA reads TGTGCCTGGGGGGGCGGAGTCCTCTATGGCTACACCTTC.

The V and J genes are TRBV5-1 and TRBJ2-5; TRBD2 is a possible D gene (5 bases). V dropped 4 bases and J dropped 1 base, with 11 bases sitting between them. There are 14 residues in the CDR3. Looked up from germline, CDR1 is SGHRS and CDR2 is YFSETQ. The DNA for the CDR3 is TGCGCCAGCAGCCTTCGAGGGCCCCAAGAGACCCAGTACTTC. This codes for CASSLRGPQETQYF.

This chain uses TRBV5-6 with TRBJ1-1; D unresolved. From germline, CDR1 is SGHDT and CDR2 YYEEEE. The CDR3 covers 15 residues. V dropped 2 bases and J dropped 3 bases, with 14 bases sitting between them. The CDR3 loop is CASSFGGVGDTEAFF. In DNA form, the CDR3 reads TGTGCCAGCAGCTTCGGAGGTGTCGGGGACACTGAAGCTTTCTTT.

V and J are TRBV19 and TRBJ2-2; D uncertain. CDR1 LNHDA and CDR2 SQIVND come from the germline V gene (reference sequence). Trimming removed 7 bases at V and 8 bases at J, with 11 bases between. The length of the CDR3 is 12 residues. The DNA of the CDR3 is TGTGCCAGTACCTCGGTCGGGGGGGAGCTGTTTTTT. Translating it yields CASTSVGGELFF.

This chain links TRBV2 with TRBJ1-1; maybe TRBD1 (5 bases). Trimming removed 6 bases from V and 6 bases from J, with 11 bases in between. Germline assignment: CDR1 SNHLY and CDR2 FYNNEI. The CDR3 spans 12 residues. CDR3 region: CASRGGVSEAFF. The CDR3 DNA sequence: TGTGCCAGCAGGGGGGGGGTCTCTGAAGCTTTCTTT. The full variable domain, rest sourced from reference TRBV2 and TRBJ1-1, is EPEVTQTPSHQVTQMGQEVILRCVPISNHLYFYWYRQILGQKVEFLVSFYNNEISEKSEIFDDQFSVERPDGSNFTLKIRSTKLEDSAMYFCASRGGVSEAFFGQGTRLTVV.

This chain connects TRBV5-1 to TRBJ1-4; D might be TRBD1 (5 bases). CDR3 length equals 14 residues. CDR1 and CDR2 (germline): SGHRS, YFSETQ. Trimming left V 3 bases short and J 0 bases short, with 6 bases between. For the CDR3, the DNA is TGCGCCAGCAGCTCAGGGACAACTAATGAAAAACTGTTTTTT. As protein: CASSSGTTNEKLFF. Combining the CDR3 with reference TRBV5-1 and TRBJ1-4 gives the whole variable domain KAGVTQTPRYLIKTRGQQVTLSCSPISGHRSVSWYQQTPGQGLQFLFEYFSETQRNKGNFPGRFSGRQFSNSRSEMNVSTLELGDSALYLCASSSGTTNEKLFFGSGTQLSVL.

As for this clone: A read error may produce the germline difference seen at one junction end. The chain recombines TRBV2 with TRBJ2-7, with D unclear. This CDR3 spans 12 amino acids. Germline CDR1 reads SNHLY; CDR2 reads FYNNEI. CDR3 in amino acids: CASSDTTYGQYF. The CDR3 bases are TGTGCCAGCAGTGACACTACCTACGGGCAGTACTTC.

In its sample, this clone ranks as medium-sized. The chain carries TRBV9 and TRBJ1-1; a weak D match, TRBD1 (5 bases). Trimming cost V 5 bases and J 8 bases, with 13 bases left between them. The CDR3 loop spans 12 amino acids. From germline, CDR1 is SGDLS and CDR2 YYNGEE. CDR3 in DNA: TGTGCCAGCAGAGGCCAGGGATCGGAAGCTTTCTTT. This gives the protein CASRGQGSEAFF. The full variable domain, its missing parts supplied by reference TRBV9 and TRBJ1-1, is DSGVTQTPKHLITATGQRVTLRCSPRSGDLSVYWYQQSLDQGLQFLIQYYNGEERAKGNILERFSAQQFPDLHSELNLSSLELGDSALYFCASRGQGSEAFFGQGTRLTVV.

The V gene is TRBV28, the J gene TRBJ1-2; 10 nucleotides line up with TRBD1. This CDR3 is built from 13 residues. V shed 6 bases, J shed 5 bases, and the junction held 3 bases outside the gene matches. From germline, CDR1 is MDHEN and CDR2 SYDVKM. CDR3 residues: CASRTGGEYGYTF. In DNA, the CDR3 is TGTGCCAGCAGGACAGGGGGCGAGTATGGCTACACCTTC.

The rearrangement joins TRBV18 to TRBJ2-3, with TRBD1 matching 7 bases. The CDR3 is 16 amino acids. Germline V gives CDR1 KGHSH, CDR2 LQKENI. J gave up 4 bases and V 4 bases, and 11 bases lay outside the gene matches. The CDR3 here is CASSLIPTGAADTQYF. For the CDR3, the DNA is TGTGCCAGCTCACTAATCCCTACAGGGGCGGCAGATACGCAGTATTTT.

J is TRBJ1-5 and V is TRBV19; 7 bases align to TRBD1. V dropped 3 bases and J dropped 0; count of bases not matched to a gene: 8. CDR1 is LNHDA, CDR2 SQIVND, per germline (reference sequence). The CDR3 is 17 residues long. The CDR3, as DNA: TGTGCCAGTAGTATCCGGGACAGCAGTTATAGCAATCAGCCCCAGCATTTT. Amino acid sequence: CASSIRDSSYSNQPQHF.

The gene calls are TRBV5-1 and TRBJ1-1; 10 nucleotides line up with TRBD1. Germline CDR1 and CDR2: SGHRS and YFSETQ. The CDR3 is 17 amino acids. Unmatched junction bases numbered 9, after V lost 0 bases and J lost 4 bases. CDR3 residues: CASSLATGGNGGTEAFF. The CDR3 DNA is TGCGCCAGCAGCTTGGCGACAGGGGGCAATGGTGGCACTGAAGCTTTCTTT.

This clone was counted a few times. The V call is TRBV2, the J call TRBJ2-7, with 7 bases that match TRBD1. Germline lookup yields CDR1 SNHLY and CDR2 FYNNEI. The CDR3 is 14 amino acids. V dropped 5 bases and J dropped 0; count of bases not matched to a gene: 4. This CDR3 is CASSFDRDSYEQYF. The CDR3 nucleotides are TGTGCCAGCAGTTTTGACAGGGACTCCTACGAGCAGTACTTC.

CDR3 sequence: CAAGTEVEKLFF. The CDR3 DNA is TGTGCCGCCGGGACTGAGGTCGAAAAACTGTTTTTT. The V call is TRBV30, the J call TRBJ1-4; weak D call: TRBD1 (5 bases). Germline values: CDR1 GTSNPN, CDR2 SVGIG (reference sequence). V lost 8 bases and J 8 bases, leaving 15 bases between the germline ends. The CDR3 totals 12 residues. Combining the CDR3 with reference TRBV30 and TRBJ1-4 gives the whole variable domain SQTIHQWPATLVQPVGSPLSLECTVEGTSNPNLYWYRQAAGRGLQLLFYSVGIGQISSEVPQNLSASRPQDRQFILSSKKLLLSDSGFYLCAAGTEVEKLFFGSGTQLSVL.

This clone was seen a single time. The gene calls are TRBV6-5 and TRBJ1-6, with a tentative D call TRBD1 (6 bases). This CDR3 spans 16 amino acids. Germline values: CDR1 MNHEY, CDR2 SVGAGI. V dropped 0 bases and J dropped 7 bases, with 13 bases sitting between them. The DNA of the CDR3 is TGTGCCAGCAGTTACTCAGGGGGGGGAGGGAATTCACCCCTCCACTTT. It is translated as CASSYSGGGGNSPLHF.

As concerns this clone: Other DNA sequences from this sample encode an identical CDR3 as well. V is TRBV5-1 and J is TRBJ2-7, with TRBD1 matching 7 bases. J gave up 0 bases and V 5 bases, and 14 bases lay outside the gene matches. Germline-derived CDR1 and CDR2 are SGHRS and YFSETQ. This CDR3 region has 17 residues. The CDR3 here is CASSYNFKGASSYEQYF. The CDR3 DNA is TGCGCCAGCAGTTACAATTTCAAGGGGGCGAGCTCCTACGAGCAGTACTTC. The complete variable domain, with remaining parts taken from reference TRBV5-1 and TRBJ2-7, reads KAGVTQTPRYLIKTRGQQVTLSCSPISGHRSVSWYQQTPGQGLQFLFEYFSETQRNKGNFPGRFSGRQFSNSRSEMNVSTLELGDSALYLCASSYNFKGASSYEQYFGPGTRLTVT.

The chain joins TRBV5-1 to TRBJ2-1; TRBD2 agrees at 7 bases. Germline lookup yields CDR1 SGHRS and CDR2 YFSETQ. This CDR3 contains 14 residues. The V and J ends lost 0 bases and 5 bases, in that order; junction bases with no gene match: 2. The CDR3 DNA follows: TGCGCCAGCAGCTTGGTGGGGACTAACAATGAGCAGTTCTTC. Residues: CASSLVGTNNEQFF.

The genes are TRBV11-2 and TRBJ2-1; D ambiguous. The CDR3 length is 15 residues. Germline values: CDR1 SGHAT, CDR2 FQNNGV. V lost 1 base and J lost 3, with 10 bases in between. CDR3 residues: CASSLAGPLYNEQFF. DNA of the CDR3: TGTGCCAGCAGCTTAGCTGGGCCCCTCTACAATGAGCAGTTCTTC.

The CDR3 nucleotides read TGTGCCAGCAGCTTGGGTCAGGGACAGACTGAAGCTTTCTTT. It yields the protein CASSLGQGQTEAFF. The V gene is TRBV5-5, the J gene TRBJ1-1; TRBD1 matches 7 bases. This CDR3 has 14 amino acids. V dropped 0 bases and J dropped 5; count of bases not matched to a gene: 4. The germline V gene encodes CDR1 SGHKS and CDR2 YYEKEE (reference sequence). Full variable domain (missing parts from reference TRBV5-5 and TRBJ1-1): DAGVTQSPTHLIKTRGQQVTLRCSPISGHKSVSWYQQVLGQGPQFIFQYYEKEERGRGNFPDRFSARQFPNYSSELNVNALLLGDSALYLCASSLGQGQTEAFFGQGTRLTVV.

This clone was seen a single time. V is TRBV5-6 and J is TRBJ2-1; tentative D call: TRBD1 (6 bases). Germline loops: CDR1 SGHDT, CDR2 YYEEEE. The CDR3 loop spans 13 amino acids. V was shortened by 2 bases and J by 7 bases, with 10 bases between the two germline ends. The CDR3 sequence: CASSFGGQNEQFF. In DNA, the CDR3 is TGTGCCAGCAGCTTTGGGGGCCAGAATGAGCAGTTCTTC.

The chain has TRBV5-6 and TRBJ2-1; 13 bases fit TRBD2. This CDR3 region has 16 residues. Trimming cost V 4 bases and J 10 bases; bases outside gene matches: 11. Germline V gene lookup returns CDR1 SGHDT and CDR2 YYEEEE. CDR3 region: CASSRGLAGRYGEQFF. The CDR3 DNA follows: TGTGCCAGCAGCAGGGGACTAGCGGGGCGGTATGGCGAGCAGTTCTTC.

Only a few counts were recorded for this clone. The V and J genes are TRBV27 and TRBJ2-7; TRBD1 is a possible D gene (6 bases). With 6 bases removed from V and 3 bases from J, the gap between germline ends came to 12 bases. The length of the CDR3 is 13 residues. Germline V lookup: CDR1 MNHEY, CDR2 SMNVEV (reference sequence). In DNA form, the CDR3 reads TGTGCCAGCAGGCAGGGGACCATCTACGAGCAGTACTTC. The encoded protein is CASRQGTIYEQYF.